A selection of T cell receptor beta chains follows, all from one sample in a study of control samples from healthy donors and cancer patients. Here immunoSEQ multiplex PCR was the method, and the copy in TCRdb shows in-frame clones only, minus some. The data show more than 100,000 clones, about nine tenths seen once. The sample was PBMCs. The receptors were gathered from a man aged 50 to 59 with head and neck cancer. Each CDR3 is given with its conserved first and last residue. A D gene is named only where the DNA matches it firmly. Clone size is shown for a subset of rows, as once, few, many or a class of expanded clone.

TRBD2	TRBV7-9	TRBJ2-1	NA	CASSPVSGRANEQFF	TGTGCCAGCAGCCCTGTCAGCGGGAGAGCTAATGAGCAGTTCTTC
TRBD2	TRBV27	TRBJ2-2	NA	CASSRALAGSNTGELFF	TGTGCCAGCAGTAGAGCTCTAGCGGGTTCGAACACCGGGGAGCTGTTTTTT
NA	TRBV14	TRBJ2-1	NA	CASSQEEGNEQFF	TGTGCCAGCAGCCAAGAGGAGGGCAATGAGCAGTTCTTC
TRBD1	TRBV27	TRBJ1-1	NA	CASSYGFVAGGQNTEAFF	TGTGCCAGCAGTTATGGTTTCGTGGCAGGGGGGCAGAACACTGAAGCTTTCTTT
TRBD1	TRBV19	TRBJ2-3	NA	CASSMDRASTDTQYF	TGTGCCAGTAGTATGGACAGGGCTAGCACAGATACGCAGTATTTT
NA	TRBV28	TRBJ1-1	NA	CASSQLDTEAFF	TGTGCCAGCAGTCAACTAGACACTGAAGCTTTCTTT
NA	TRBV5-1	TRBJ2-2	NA	CASSFNGGNQNTGELFF	TGCGCCAGCAGCTTTAACGGGGGCAATCAGAACACCGGGGAGCTGTTTTTT
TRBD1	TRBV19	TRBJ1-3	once	CASGTGLPGNTIYF	TGTGCCAGTGGGACAGGGCTACCTGGAAACACCATATATTTT
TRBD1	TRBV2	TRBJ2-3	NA	CATDRGRADTQYF	TGTGCCACGGACAGGGGGCGGGCGGATACGCAGTATTTT
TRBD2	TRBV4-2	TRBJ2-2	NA	CASSPASGSANTGELFF	TGTGCCAGCAGCCCGGCTAGCGGGTCTGCGAACACCGGGGAGCTGTTTTTT
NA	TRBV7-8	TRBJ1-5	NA	CASSLERYNQPQHF	TGTGCCAGCAGCTTAGAACGCTACAATCAGCCCCAGCATTTT
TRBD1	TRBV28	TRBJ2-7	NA	CASNARGQGRYEQYF	TGTGCCAGCAACGCAAGGGGACAGGGACGCTACGAGCAGTACTTC
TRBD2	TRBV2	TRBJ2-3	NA	CASSEARTSRHGDTQYF	TGTGCCAGCAGTGAAGCGAGGACTAGCAGACATGGGGATACGCAGTATTTT
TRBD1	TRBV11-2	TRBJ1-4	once	CASSLEQGAGANEKLFF	TGTGCCAGCAGCTTAGAACAGGGGGCAGGAGCTAATGAAAAACTGTTTTTT
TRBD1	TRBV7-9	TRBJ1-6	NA	CASSYGQGVYSPLHF	TGTGCCAGCAGCTACGGACAGGGTGTATATTCACCCCTCCACTTT
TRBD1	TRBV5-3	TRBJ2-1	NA	CARTTNLSRDRDTPYSYNEQFF	TGTGCCAGAACGACAAATCTTTCGCGGGACAGGGATACCCCGTACTCCTACAATGAGCAGTTCTTC
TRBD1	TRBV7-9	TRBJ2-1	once	CASSVRQGPYNEQFF	TGTGCCAGCAGCGTCAGACAGGGGCCCTACAATGAGCAGTTCTTC
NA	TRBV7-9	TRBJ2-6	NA	CASSSRVERASGANVLTF	TGTGCCAGCAGCTCCCGAGTCGAGAGAGCCTCTGGGGCCAACGTCCTGACTTTC
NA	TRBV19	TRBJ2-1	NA	CASRFLLGGANEQFF	TGTGCCAGTAGGTTCCTTTTAGGGGGGGCGAATGAGCAGTTCTTC
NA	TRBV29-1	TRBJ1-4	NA	CSVGRQTGEKLFF	TGCAGCGTCGGTAGACAGACGGGTGAAAAACTGTTTTTT
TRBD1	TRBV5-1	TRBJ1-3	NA	CASSADRVVDTIYF	TGCGCCAGCAGCGCGGACAGGGTGGTTGACACCATATATTTT
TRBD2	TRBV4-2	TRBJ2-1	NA	CASSHGAGGENEQFF	TGTGCCAGCAGCCACGGGGCGGGGGGGGAAAATGAGCAGTTCTTC
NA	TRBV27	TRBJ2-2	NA	CASLGHRNTGELFF	TGTGCCAGCTTGGGACACAGGAACACCGGGGAGCTGTTTTTT
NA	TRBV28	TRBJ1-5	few	CASTSGGQRDGPQHF	TGTGCCAGCACCTCCGGCGGACAGCGAGATGGGCCCCAGCATTTT
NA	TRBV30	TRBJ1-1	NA	CAWSLGTRGAFF	TGTGCCTGGTCGTTGGGGACGAGAGGGGCTTTCTTT
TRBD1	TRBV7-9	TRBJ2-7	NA	CASSLGGQGYEQYF	TGTGCCAGCAGCTTAGGGGGACAGGGTTACGAGCAGTACTTC
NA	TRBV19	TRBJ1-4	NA	CASTSRGAATNEKLFF	TGTGCCAGTACCTCCCGGGGGGCCGCAACTAATGAAAAACTGTTTTTT
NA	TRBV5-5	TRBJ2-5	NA	CASSIQTEETQYF	TGTGCCAGCAGCATCCAGACAGAAGAGACCCAGTACTTC
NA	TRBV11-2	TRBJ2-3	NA	CASSFPGGTQYF	TGTGCCAGCAGCTTTCCCGGGGGTACGCAGTATTTT
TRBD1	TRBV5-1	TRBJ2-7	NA	CASSSTGAREQYF	TGCGCCAGCAGCTCGACAGGGGCCCGCGAGCAGTACTTC
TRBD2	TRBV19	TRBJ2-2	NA	CASSIRLAGDTGELFF	TGTGCCAGTAGTATCAGACTAGCGGGAGATACCGGGGAGCTGTTTTTT
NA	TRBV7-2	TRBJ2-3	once	CASRNIGGERTSTDTQYF	TGTGCCAGCAGAAACATAGGGGGAGAGCGGACTAGCACAGATACGCAGTATTTT
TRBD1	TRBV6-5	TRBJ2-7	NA	CASRRAAGGYEQYF	TGTGCCAGCAGAAGGGCGGCAGGGGGCTACGAGCAGTACTTC
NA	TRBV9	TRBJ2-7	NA	CASSAGSQVGNREQYF	TGTGCCAGCAGCGCCGGGAGTCAGGTGGGGAATAGGGAGCAGTACTTC
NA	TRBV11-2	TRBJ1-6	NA	CASSFVGGNSPLHF	TGTGCCAGCAGCTTCGTGGGGGGTAATTCACCCCTCCACTTT
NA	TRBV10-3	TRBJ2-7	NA	CAISDQGMAYEQYF	TGTGCCATCAGTGATCAGGGGATGGCCTACGAGCAGTACTTC
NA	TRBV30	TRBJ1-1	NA	CAWSANRMNTEAFF	TGTGCCTGGAGCGCTAACAGGATGAACACTGAAGCTTTCTTT
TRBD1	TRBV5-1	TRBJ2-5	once	CASSLEVATGEETQYF	TGCGCCAGCAGCTTGGAGGTGGCGACAGGGGAGGAGACCCAGTACTTC
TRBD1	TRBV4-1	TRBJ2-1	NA	CASSQQPAQGSVNEQFF	TGCGCCAGCAGCCAACAGCCGGCACAGGGGTCGGTAAATGAGCAGTTCTTC
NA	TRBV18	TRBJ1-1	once	CASSPRQDPNTEAFF	TGTGCCAGCTCACCAAGACAGGACCCGAACACTGAAGCTTTCTTT
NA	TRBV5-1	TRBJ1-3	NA	CASSPEGSGNTIYF	TGCGCCAGCAGCCCTGAAGGCTCTGGAAACACCATATATTTT
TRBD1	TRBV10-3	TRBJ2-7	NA	CAISELTGGLGEQYF	TGTGCCATCAGTGAGTTGACAGGGGGTCTGGGGGAGCAGTACTTC